One and the same sample provided the 30 T cell receptor beta chains below, sequenced in a study of regulatory T cells in long-lasting Graves disease. Time point meaning: newly diagnosed GD, antithyroid drugs for less than 3 months. The TCR library was prepared using RNA isolated from PBMCs. The authors built TCR beta libraries using iRepertoire HTBI primers and Arm-PCR of CDR3 regions. TCRdb re-derived calls from the multiplex PCR reads in MiXCR, one entry per CDR3 protein. The sample contains over 450,000 distinct CDR3 sequences, approximately 12% of which appear only once. The data also belong to a second study, concerning T cells in Graves' hyperthyroidism and ophthalmopathy.

The sample was peripheral blood mononuclear cells (PBMCs), taken at new diagnosis, from a patient treated with antithyroid drugs. These receptors were obtained from a woman aged 30 to 39 with Graves disease.

This clonotype was seen many times. The chain joins TRBV27 to TRBJ2-7, with D hard to call. Deletions cut 3 bases from V and 3 bases from J, with 12 bases between. In germline, CDR1 is MNHEY, CDR2 SMNVEV (reference sequence). CDR3 size: 14 residues. CDR3 residues: CASSFRVGNYEQYF. The CDR3, as DNA: TGTGCCAGCAGTTTCCGTGTCGGAAACTACGAGCAGTACTTC.

Many counts were recorded for this clonotype. The chain has TRBV5-1 and TRBJ2-3; D perhaps matches TRBD1 (5 bases). Germline values: CDR1 SGHRS, CDR2 YFSETQ. The V gene lost 0 bases and the J gene lost 1 base, with 9 bases spanning the gap. The CDR3 spans 15 residues. CDR3 bases: TGCGCCAGCAGCTTGGGAGGACAAGGCACAGATACGCAGTATTTT. Amino acid sequence: CASSLGGQGTDTQYF.

This clonotype was detected many times. The chain combines TRBV12-3 or TRBV12-4 with TRBJ2-3; D is uncertain. The germline V and J ends were trimmed by 5 bases and 4 bases, with 13 bases remaining between them. CDR3 length: 14 residues. For the CDR3, the DNA is TGTGCCAGCAGTCTTTTCACCCGGGCAGATACGCAGTATTTT. This gives the protein CASSLFTRADTQYF.

This clonotype was found many times. V usage is TRBV28 and J usage is TRBJ2-7, with D unclear. The V end was cut by 2 bases, the J end by 6 bases, with 8 bases between. The CDR3 consists of 12 residues. Germline CDR1 and CDR2: MDHEN and SYDVKM. CDR3 sequence reads: CASSLRPAEQYF. The CDR3 DNA is TGTGCCAGCAGTTTAAGGCCGGCCGAGCAGTACTTC.

This clonotype was detected many times. The gene calls are TRBV7-8 and TRBJ2-1; D is unresolved. The CDR3 runs to 13 residues. The germline CDR1 and CDR2 sequences are SGHVS and FQNEAQ. V lost 0 bases and J 7 bases, leaving 7 bases between the germline ends. The CDR3 DNA follows: TGTGCCAGCAGCTTAGCAAGCTGGAATGAGCAGTTCTTC. As protein: CASSLASWNEQFF.

The table lists this clonotype with many counts. V and J are TRBV28 and TRBJ2-7, with D perhaps matching TRBD2 (5 bases). This CDR3 is 11 amino acids long. Germline-derived CDR1 and CDR2 are MDHEN and SYDVKM. V was trimmed by 10 bases and J by 5 bases, leaving 12 bases between them. The CDR3: CATGLLNEQYF. In DNA form, the CDR3 reads TGTGCCACCGGACTTCTGAACGAGCAGTACTTC.

This clonotype was seen a few times. The genes are TRBV7-2 and TRBJ2-2, with D perhaps TRBD2 (5 bases). V gave up 2 bases and J gave up 4 bases, with 29 bases separating them. The CDR3 has 21 residues. In germline, CDR1 is SGHTA, CDR2 FQGNSA. CDR3 sequence (DNA): TGTGCCAGCAGCTTATTTCCAATTCGGGGAGCGGCGTCGAACTTCACCGGGGAGCTGTTTTTT. It codes for CASSLFPIRGAASNFTGELFF. The full variable domain, its missing parts supplied by reference TRBV7-2 and TRBJ2-2, is GAGVSQSPSNKVTEKGKDVELRCDPISGHTALYWYRQSLGQGLEFLIYFQGNSAPDKSGLPSDRFSAERTGGSVSTLTIQRTQQEDSAVYLCASSLFPIRGAASNFTGELFFGEGSRLTVL.

This clonotype was seen ten or more times. The chain has TRBV28 and TRBJ1-6; tentative D call: TRBD1 (6 bases). Germline loops: CDR1 MDHEN, CDR2 SYDVKM. The V and J ends lost 5 bases and 5 bases respectively, with 16 bases between them. The CDR3 is 16 residues long. CDR3 protein: CASSPPWAGDNSPLHF. In DNA form, the CDR3 reads TGTGCCAGCAGTCCTCCCTGGGCAGGGGATAATTCACCCCTCCACTTT.

Many counts were recorded for this clonotype. The chain couples TRBV20-1 to TRBJ1-1; maybe TRBD1 (5 bases). Per germline, CDR1 DFQATT and CDR2 SNEGSKA (reference sequence). V was clipped by 3 bases and J by 0 bases, with 17 bases between them. The CDR3 is 16 amino acids. The CDR3 region has the DNA TGCAGTGCTAGCCATTCTACAGGTTACATGAACACTGAAGCTTTCTTT. It specifies CSASHSTGYMNTEAFF.

In this sample, this clonotype turned up many times. The J gene is TRBJ2-3, the V gene TRBV7-2, with 10 bases fitting TRBD2. Germline-derived CDR1 and CDR2 are SGHTA and FQGNSA. The CDR3 covers 19 residues. Losses at the gene ends were 1 base for V and 3 bases for J; bases not matched to a gene: 13. In DNA form, the CDR3 reads TGTGCCAGCAGCTTAGGTAGCGGGAGGCCGATAAGAGGGACAGATACGCAGTATTTT. Protein: CASSLGSGRPIRGTDTQYF.

This clonotype was seen at least ten times. This chain uses TRBV11-3 with TRBJ1-1; TRBD1 matches 7 bases. The V gene end was trimmed by 8 bases and the J gene end by 3 bases; junction bases not matched to a gene: 6. The CDR3 extends over 13 amino acids. Germline lookup yields CDR1 SGHNT and CDR2 YENEEA. DNA of the CDR3: TGTGCCAGCGGATGGGACAGTCACACTGAAGCTTTCTTT. Translation gives CASGWDSHTEAFF.

This clonotype was seen at least ten times. This chain connects TRBV19 to TRBJ1-1, with a possible D match to TRBD1 (6 bases). The CDR3 length is 16 residues. Trimming took off 5 bases at V and 4 bases at J, with 20 bases between the two ends. The germline V gene has CDR1 LNHDA and CDR2 SQIVND (reference sequence). The CDR3 loop reads CASSARVGAGATEAFF. The DNA for the CDR3 is TGTGCCAGTAGTGCCCGGGTGGGGGCGGGGGCCACTGAAGCTTTCTTT.

This clonotype has more than one count but fewer than ten. J is TRBJ1-5 and V is TRBV19; TRBD1 agrees at 8 bases. The V segment lost 8 bases and the J segment 2 bases; nucleotides outside the gene matches: 8. The germline CDR1 and CDR2 sequences are LNHDA and SQIVND (reference sequence). The CDR3 runs 15 residues. CDR3 protein: CASQPDRGGNQPQHF. DNA for the CDR3: TGTGCCAGTCAACCCGACAGGGGTGGCAATCAGCCCCAGCATTTT.

This clonotype has a count of ten or more. The chain carries TRBV7-3 and TRBJ2-2; weak D call: TRBD2 (6 bases). The CDR3 is 15 amino acids. V lost 1 base to trimming and J lost 7 bases, with 13 bases between them. Per the germline V gene, CDR1 is SGHTA and CDR2 is FQGTGA. The CDR3 DNA follows: TGTGCCAGCAGCTTAATGGGCGGGAAGGTCGGGGAGCTGTTTTTT. Its protein is CASSLMGGKVGELFF. Complete variable domain (other parts from reference TRBV7-3 and TRBJ2-2): GAGVSQTPSNKVTEKGKYVELRCDPISGHTALYWYRQSLGQGPEFLIYFQGTGAADDSGLPNDRFFAVRPEGSVSTLKIQRTERGDSAVYLCASSLMGGKVGELFFGEGSRLTVL.

There are many counts of this clonotype. The chain carries TRBV7-2 and TRBJ2-7, with 8 positions matching TRBD1. The germline CDR1 and CDR2 sequences are SGHTA and FQGNSA. The CDR3 extends over 16 amino acids. J gave up 1 base and V 3 bases, and 8 bases lay outside the gene matches. The CDR3 DNA sequence: TGTGCCAGCAGCTTCCTAGGGACAGGCAAATCCTACGAGCAGTACTTC. Protein: CASSFLGTGKSYEQYF.

In this sample, this clonotype turned up many times. This chain connects TRBV19 to TRBJ2-7; D could derive from TRBD1 or TRBD2 (5 bases each). The V and J ends lost 3 bases and 2 bases respectively, with 11 bases between them. This CDR3 is built from 14 residues. Germline-derived CDR1 and CDR2 are LNHDA and SQIVND (reference sequence). Here the CDR3 DNA reads TGTGCCAGTAGTATCGCGAGGGGCACCTACGAGCAGTACTTC. This translates into CASSIARGTYEQYF. Based on the CDR3 plus reference TRBV19 and TRBJ2-7, the full variable domain is DGGITQSPKYLFRKEGQNVTLSCEQNLNHDAMYWYRQDPGQGLRLIYYSQIVNDFQKGDIAEGYSVSREKKESFPLTVTSAQKNPTAFYLCASSIARGTYEQYFGPGTRLTVT.

This clonotype was seen a handful of times. This chain uses TRBV28 with TRBJ2-2; D call uncertain. Germline lookup yields CDR1 MDHEN and CDR2 SYDVKM. V gave up 4 bases and J gave up 6 bases, with 6 bases separating them. The CDR3 loop spans 12 amino acids. The CDR3 here is CASSSVSGELFF. CDR3 nucleotides: TGTGCCAGCAGTTCGGTGTCCGGGGAGCTGTTTTTT.

There are many counts of this clonotype. The CDR3 DNA sequence: TGTGCCAGCAGCCCCGATATCTCTGGAAACACCATATATTTT. It yields the protein CASSPDISGNTIYF. The chain joins TRBV12-3 or TRBV12-4 to TRBJ1-3; D uncertain. V lost 6 bases, J lost 0 bases, and 9 bases lay in between. CDR3 size: 14 residues.

The table lists this clonotype with many counts. The genes are TRBV7-2 and TRBJ2-7, with TRBD1 matching 7 bases. The V and J ends lost 5 bases and 4 bases, in that order; junction bases with no gene match: 11. Germline V gene lookup returns CDR1 SGHTA and CDR2 FQGNSA. The CDR3 totals 15 residues. DNA of the CDR3: TGTGCCAGCAGCAAAATAGCAGGGGGATTATACGAGCAGTACTTC. It yields the protein CASSKIAGGLYEQYF.

The CDR3 coding sequence is TGTGCCAGCAGTTCATACGGAAGAATAGCGGGAGGGCCCCCCTACAATGAGCAGTTCTTC. As protein: CASSSYGRIAGGPPYNEQFF. The rearrangement uses TRBV2 and TRBJ2-1; the match to TRBD2 covers 11 bases. CDR3 length: 20 residues. Germline CDR1 is SNHLY and CDR2 is FYNNEI. V dropped 5 bases and J dropped 2; count of bases not matched to a gene: 17.

This clonotype was counted between two and nine times. The rearrangement links TRBV3-1 to TRBJ1-4; D uncertain. CDR3 length: 12 amino acids. The V and J ends lost 4 bases and 4 bases respectively, with 4 bases between them. Germline V CDR1 and CDR2: LGHDT, YNNKEL (reference sequence). The CDR3 sequence: CASSRSNEKLFF. CDR3 nucleotide sequence: TGTGCCAGCAGCCGAAGTAATGAAAAACTGTTTTTT.

This clonotype was picked up a small number of times. Germline is not matched at one junction end, which may reflect a read error. The V and J genes are TRBV19 and TRBJ1-5, with unresolved D. Germline loops: CDR1 LNHDA, CDR2 SQIVND (reference sequence). The CDR3 contains 17 residues. CDR3 DNA sequence: TGTGCCAGTAGTATGAACAGCGGGCGATATAGCAATCAGCTCCAGCATTTT. This sequence encodes CASSMNSGRYSNQLQHF.

This clonotype was recorded many times. The J gene is TRBJ2-1, the V gene TRBV18; D might be TRBD1 (6 bases). The CDR3 has 15 amino acids. Trimming stripped 4 bases from V and 4 bases from J, with 14 bases between. CDR1 KGHSH and CDR2 LQKENI come from the germline V gene. The CDR3 is CASSQTGTLYNEQFF. CDR3 nucleotide sequence: TGTGCCAGCTCACAAACCGGGACACTATACAATGAGCAGTTCTTC.

This clonotype was seen ten or more times. The chain has TRBV4-1 and TRBJ2-2; D gene ambiguous. V lost 6 bases to trimming and J lost 2 bases, with 10 bases between them. This CDR3 is 14 amino acids long. Germline CDR1 is MGHRA and CDR2 is YSYEKL. CDR3 nucleotide sequence: TGCGCCAGCAGACGGAGACTCAACACCGGGGAGCTGTTTTTT. Amino acid sequence: CASRRRLNTGELFF.

This clonotype was picked up a small number of times. The CDR3 here is CSATPGGAAKNIQYF. In DNA form, the CDR3 reads TGCAGTGCTACCCCTGGAGGGGCAGCCAAAAACATTCAGTACTTC. The gene calls are TRBV20-1 and TRBJ2-4, with TRBD2 as a possible D gene (6 bases). The CDR3 covers 15 residues. V was pared by 4 bases and J by 0 bases, with 13 bases between. Germline V CDR1 and CDR2: DFQATT, SNEGSKA (reference sequence).

This clonotype was seen more than once but under ten times. V and J are TRBV19 and TRBJ1-5; 7 bases map to TRBD1. Per germline, CDR1 LNHDA and CDR2 SQIVND (reference sequence). Losses at the gene ends were 5 bases for V and 6 bases for J; bases not matched to a gene: 10. The CDR3 covers 15 residues. CDR3 sequence reads: CASSVAAGGRQPQHF. The DNA of the CDR3 is TGTGCCAGTAGTGTCGCGGCAGGGGGGCGTCAGCCCCAGCATTTT.

This clonotype was counted ten times or more. V gene TRBV27 combines with J gene TRBJ2-3; 7 nucleotides agree with TRBD1. The V gene's germline CDR1 is MNHEY and CDR2 SMNVEV (reference sequence). The J segment lost 6 bases and the V segment lost 2 bases, leaving 8 bases of the junction unmatched. The CDR3 consists of 15 residues. The CDR3 region is CASSLKRQGQDTQYF. CDR3 in DNA: TGTGCCAGCAGTTTAAAGAGACAGGGCCAGGATACGCAGTATTTT.

This clonotype was recorded at least ten times. The chain's CDR3 is CASSLWEGGRNEQFF. In DNA, the CDR3 is TGTGCCAGCAGTTTATGGGAGGGAGGCCGCAATGAGCAGTTCTTC. The rearrangement uses TRBV28 and TRBJ2-1; tentative D call: TRBD2 (6 bases). V gave up 0 bases and J gave up 6 bases, with 12 bases separating them. CDR1 and CDR2 (germline): MDHEN, SYDVKM. The CDR3 consists of 15 residues.

Only a few counts were recorded for this clonotype. The V call is TRBV13, the J call TRBJ1-1; D perhaps matches TRBD1 (5 bases). CDR3 length equals 15 residues. The ends were cut back, 4 bases at V and 0 bases at J, with 12 bases in the middle. The V gene's germline CDR1 is PRHDT and CDR2 FYEKMQ (reference sequence). Here the CDR3 reads CASSSRGVMNTEAFF. Written as DNA, the CDR3 is TGTGCCAGCAGCTCGCGGGGGGTCATGAACACTGAAGCTTTCTTT.

Many counts were recorded for this clonotype. The chain has TRBV6-1 and TRBJ1-1, with no clear D. The V gene's germline CDR1 is MNHNS and CDR2 SASEGT. V lost 6 bases and J lost 1, with 12 bases in between. The CDR3 covers 14 residues. The CDR3 is CASRPTDANTEAFF. Here the CDR3 DNA reads TGTGCCAGCAGACCGACGGACGCGAACACTGAAGCTTTCTTT.